This T cell receptor beta chain is from a study of blood T cells in healthy people across ages. Then a second PCR, running roughly 7 to 11 cycles, was carried out with a sample-barcoded 5' primer and a J-beta primer mix. All cDNA molecules were each tagged by a template-switch adaptor with 12 random nucleotides. TCRdb ran MiXCR on the 5' RACE reads and lists one entry per CDR3 protein. The sample lists 540,000 or so distinct CDR3 sequences, 25% to 30% occurring once. The germline V gene has CDR1 SGDLS and CDR2 YYNGEE. With 3 bases removed from V and 2 bases from J, the gap between germline ends came to 11 bases. This CDR3 comprises 14 residues. Peripheral blood was drawn, 7.5 to 10 milliliters per donor.

The sequenced material came from blood. J is TRBJ2-5 and V is TRBV9, with TRBD2 as a possible D gene (7 bases). The source of this sequence is a woman in her seventies in good health. The CDR3 region is CASSGGGGQETQYF. DNA for the CDR3: TGTGCCAGCAGCGGAGGGGGGGGACAAGAGACCCAGTACTTC.